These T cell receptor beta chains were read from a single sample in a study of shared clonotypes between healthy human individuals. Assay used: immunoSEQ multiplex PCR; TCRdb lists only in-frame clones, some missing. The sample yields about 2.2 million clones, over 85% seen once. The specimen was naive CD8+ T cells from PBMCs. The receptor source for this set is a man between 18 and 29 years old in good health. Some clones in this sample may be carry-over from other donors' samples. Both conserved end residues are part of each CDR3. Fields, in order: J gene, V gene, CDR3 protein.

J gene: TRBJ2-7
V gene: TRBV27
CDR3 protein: CASSLGGNSYEQYF

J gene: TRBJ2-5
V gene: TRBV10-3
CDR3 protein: CAIRAAGFGETQYF

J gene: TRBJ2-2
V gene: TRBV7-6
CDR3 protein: CASSLYRGSNTGELFF

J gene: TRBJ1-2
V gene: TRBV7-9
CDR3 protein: CASSPPSAQGALGYGYTF

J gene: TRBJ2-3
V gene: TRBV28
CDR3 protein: CASSLWSGRAINTQYF

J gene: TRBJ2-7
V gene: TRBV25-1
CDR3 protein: CASGGVYEQYF

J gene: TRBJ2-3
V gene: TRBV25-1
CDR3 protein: CASSESGTSPEDTQYF

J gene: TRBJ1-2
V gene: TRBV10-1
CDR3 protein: CASKSSSNYGYTF

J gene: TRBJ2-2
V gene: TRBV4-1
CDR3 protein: CASSTGLGTTGELFF

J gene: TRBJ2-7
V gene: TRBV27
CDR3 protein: CASSLSPGTATYEQYF

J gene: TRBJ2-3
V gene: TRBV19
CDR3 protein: CASSISLASPGYF

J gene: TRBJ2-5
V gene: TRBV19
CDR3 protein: CASRGDSGTQYF

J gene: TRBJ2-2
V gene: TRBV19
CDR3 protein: CASSIDRWREDTGELFF

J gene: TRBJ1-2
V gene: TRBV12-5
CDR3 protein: CASGLVATNYGYTF

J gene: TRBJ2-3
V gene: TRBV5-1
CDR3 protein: CASSLRSGRIADTQYF

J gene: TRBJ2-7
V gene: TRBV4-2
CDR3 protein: CASSQGAYSYEQYF

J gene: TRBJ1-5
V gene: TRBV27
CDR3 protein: CASRIGTQGSQPQHF

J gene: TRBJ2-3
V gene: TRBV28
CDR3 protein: CASSLSSALTDTQYF

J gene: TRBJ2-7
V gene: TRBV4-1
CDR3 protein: CASSQDSARGPSYEQYF

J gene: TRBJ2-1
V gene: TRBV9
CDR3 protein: CASSLGGETHNEQFF

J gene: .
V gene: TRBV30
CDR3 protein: CAWKGAARHEQYF

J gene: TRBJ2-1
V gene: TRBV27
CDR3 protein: CASSPGGAFSYNEQFF

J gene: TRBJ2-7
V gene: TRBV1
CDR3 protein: CTSSQDISETGLAGKYEQYF

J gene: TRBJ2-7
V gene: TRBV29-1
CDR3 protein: CSVAPGTDSYEQYF

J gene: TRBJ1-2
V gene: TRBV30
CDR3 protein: CAWSVPPYNYGYTF

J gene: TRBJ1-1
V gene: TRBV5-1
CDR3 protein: CASREGGAHTEAFF

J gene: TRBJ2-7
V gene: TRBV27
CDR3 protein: CASSLSQQGKDPYEQYF

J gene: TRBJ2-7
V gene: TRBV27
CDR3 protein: CASTRGGHSEQYF

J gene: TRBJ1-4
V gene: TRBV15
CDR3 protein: CATSREEGWEEKLFF